A single sample is the source of the 5 T cell receptor beta chains below, sequenced in a study of vaccination and CD4 T cells after COVID-19. Antigens for these TCRs are unknown. The Oncomine TCR Beta short-read assay was what sequenced the DNA obtained from cultured CD4+ T cells. In TCRdb, the PCR reads were re-called with MiXCR into one record per CDR3 protein. Here the sample spans over 3,500 distinct CDR3 sequences, 15% to 20% being singletons. The treatment denotes: approximately nine-day PBMC culture with coronavirus spike peptide pools or control peptides (ViraFEST assay). Sequenced sample: CD4+ T cells from blood, cultured in vitro. These receptors were obtained from a human donor who had recovered from COVID-19.

This clonotype has more than one count but fewer than ten. The V call is TRBV19, the J call TRBJ2-2; a weak D match, TRBD1 (5 bases). The germline V gene has CDR1 LNHDA and CDR2 SQIVND (reference sequence). The germline V and J ends were trimmed by 3 bases and 1 base, with 9 bases remaining between them. The CDR3 has 15 residues. This chain's CDR3 is CASSMTQVNTGELFF. The CDR3 DNA sequence: TGTGCCAGTAGTATGACACAGGTGAACACCGGGGAGCTGTTTTTT.

This clonotype was counted a few times. The V gene is TRBV7-9, the J gene TRBJ2-1; 9 nucleotides line up with TRBD2. CDR1 is SEHNR and CDR2 is FQNEAQ in the germline V gene (reference sequence). The CDR3 is 15 amino acids. The trim removed 1 base at V and 7 bases at J, leaving 5 bases unmatched. The DNA of the CDR3 is TGTGCCAGCAGCTTAGGGACTAGCGCCGTTAATGAGCAGTTCTTC. This codes for CASSLGTSAVNEQFF. Together with reference TRBV7-9 and TRBJ2-1, the CDR3 gives the full variable domain: DTGVSQNPRHKITKRGQNVTFRCDPISEHNRLYWYRQTLGQGPEFLTYFQNEAQLEKSRLLSDRFSAERPKGSFSTLEIQRTEQGDSAMYLCASSLGTSAVNEQFFGPGTRLTVL.

The sample holds a few counts of this clonotype. The chain links TRBV30 to TRBJ2-4, with 7 bases matching TRBD1. V trimming: 5 bases; J trimming: 1 base; junction bases outside the gene matches: 5. This CDR3 comprises 14 residues. CDR1 is GTSNPN and CDR2 is SVGIG in the germline V gene (reference sequence). The CDR3 nucleotides read TGTGCCTGGGGACCGGGACAGGCCAAAAACATTCAGTACTTC. It encodes CAWGPGQAKNIQYF. The variable domain in full, with the rest retrieved from reference TRBV30 and TRBJ2-4, is SQTIHQWPATLVQPVGSPLSLECTVEGTSNPNLYWYRQAAGRGLQLLFYSVGIGQISSEVPQNLSASRPQDRQFILSSKKLLLSDSGFYLCAWGPGQAKNIQYFGAGTRLSVL.

This rearrangement joins TRBV12-3 or TRBV12-4 to TRBJ2-7, with a weak D call TRBD2 (6 bases). CDR3 length: 13 amino acids. V dropped 3 bases and J dropped 1 base, with 7 bases sitting between them. As DNA, the CDR3 is TGTGCCAGCAGTTTGGGACTGTCCTACGAGCAGTACTTC. Its translation is CASSLGLSYEQYF.

The chain recombines TRBV6-1 with TRBJ2-7; possibly TRBD1 for D (5 bases). The germline V gene has CDR1 MNHNS and CDR2 SASEGT. This CDR3 spans 14 amino acids. Trimming pared 3 bases from V and 3 bases from J, leaving 12 bases between. DNA of the CDR3: TGTGCCAGCAGTGATGGGGCGTCGGACTACGAGCAGTACTTC. As protein: CASSDGASDYEQYF.